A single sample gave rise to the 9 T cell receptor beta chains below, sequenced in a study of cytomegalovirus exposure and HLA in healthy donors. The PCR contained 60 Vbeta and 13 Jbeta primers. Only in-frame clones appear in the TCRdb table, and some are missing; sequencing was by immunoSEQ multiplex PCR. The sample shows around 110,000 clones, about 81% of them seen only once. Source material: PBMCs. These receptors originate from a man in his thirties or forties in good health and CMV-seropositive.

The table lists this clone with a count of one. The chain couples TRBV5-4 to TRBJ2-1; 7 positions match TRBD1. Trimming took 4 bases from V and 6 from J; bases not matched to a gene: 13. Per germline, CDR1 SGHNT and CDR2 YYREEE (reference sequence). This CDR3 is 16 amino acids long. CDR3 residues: CASSVGPPGQRNEQFF. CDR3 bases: TGTGCCAGCAGCGTTGGACCCCCGGGACAGCGCAATGAGCAGTTCTTC.

CDR3 loop: CASGLQAGKETQYF. CDR3 in DNA: TGTGCTAGTGGTTTGCAGGCAGGGAAAGAGACCCAGTACTTC. The rearrangement joins TRBV12-5 to TRBJ2-5; D possibly corresponds to TRBD1 (5 bases). The CDR3 extends over 14 amino acids. Germline assignment: CDR1 LGHNT and CDR2 FRNRAP. V lost 2 bases to trimming and J lost 3 bases, with 10 bases between them. The full variable domain, with the rest looked up from reference TRBV12-5 and TRBJ2-5, is DARVTQTPRHKVTEMGQEVTMRCQPILGHNTVFWYRQTMMQGLELLAYFRNRAPLDDSGMPKDRFSAEMPDATLATLKIQPSEPRDSAVYFCASGLQAGKETQYFGPGTRLLVL.

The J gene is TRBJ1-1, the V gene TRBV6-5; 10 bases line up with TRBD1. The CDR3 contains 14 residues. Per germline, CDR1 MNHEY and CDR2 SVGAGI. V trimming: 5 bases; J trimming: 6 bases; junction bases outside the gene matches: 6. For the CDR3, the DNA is TGTGCCAGCAGTACCCTCGGGACAGGGGCTGAAGCTTTCTTT. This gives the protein CASSTLGTGAEAFF.

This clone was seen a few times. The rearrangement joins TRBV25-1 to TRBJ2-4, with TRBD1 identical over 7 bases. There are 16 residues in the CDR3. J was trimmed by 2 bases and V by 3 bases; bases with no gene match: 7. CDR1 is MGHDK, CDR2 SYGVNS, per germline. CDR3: CASSDGDRAPKNIQYF. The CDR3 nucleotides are TGTGCCAGCAGTGACGGAGACAGGGCACCCAAAAACATTCAGTACTTC. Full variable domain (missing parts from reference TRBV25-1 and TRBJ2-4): EADIYQTPRYLVIGTGKKITLECSQTMGHDKMYWYQQDPGMELHLIHYSYGVNSTEKGDLSSESTVSRIRTEHFPLTLESARPSHTSQYLCASSDGDRAPKNIQYFGAGTRLSVL.

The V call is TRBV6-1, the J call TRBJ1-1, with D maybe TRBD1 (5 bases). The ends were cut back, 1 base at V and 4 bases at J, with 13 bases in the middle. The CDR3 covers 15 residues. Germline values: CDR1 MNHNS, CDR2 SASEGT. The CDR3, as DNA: TGTGCCAGCAGTGAAGACATAGGGGTAGGCACTGAAGCTTTCTTT. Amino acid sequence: CASSEDIGVGTEAFF.

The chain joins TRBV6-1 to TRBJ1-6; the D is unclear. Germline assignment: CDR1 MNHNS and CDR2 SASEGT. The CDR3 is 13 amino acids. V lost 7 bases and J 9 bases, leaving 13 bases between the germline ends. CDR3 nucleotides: TGTGCCAGCAAGGAGGGTGTAGGTTCACCCCTCCACTTT. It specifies CASKEGVGSPLHF.

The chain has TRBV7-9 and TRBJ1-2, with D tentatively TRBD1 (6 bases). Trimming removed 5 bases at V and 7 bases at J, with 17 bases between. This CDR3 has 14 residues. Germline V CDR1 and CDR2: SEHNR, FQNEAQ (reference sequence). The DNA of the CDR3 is TGTGCCAGCAGCACAGCCGGACAGATCTTTGGCTACACCTTC. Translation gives CASSTAGQIFGYTF.

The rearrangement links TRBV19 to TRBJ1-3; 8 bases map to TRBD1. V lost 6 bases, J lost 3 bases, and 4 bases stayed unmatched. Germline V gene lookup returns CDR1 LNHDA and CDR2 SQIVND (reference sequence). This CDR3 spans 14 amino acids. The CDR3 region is CASRRTGFGNTIYF. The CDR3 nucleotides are TGTGCCAGTAGAAGGACAGGGTTTGGAAACACCATATATTTT.

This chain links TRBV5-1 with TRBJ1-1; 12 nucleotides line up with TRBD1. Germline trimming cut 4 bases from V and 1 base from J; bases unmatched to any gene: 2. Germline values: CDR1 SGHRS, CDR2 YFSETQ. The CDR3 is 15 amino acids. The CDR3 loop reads CASSLGQGANTEAFF. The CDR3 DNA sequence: TGCGCCAGCAGCCTGGGACAGGGGGCGAACACTGAAGCTTTCTTT.